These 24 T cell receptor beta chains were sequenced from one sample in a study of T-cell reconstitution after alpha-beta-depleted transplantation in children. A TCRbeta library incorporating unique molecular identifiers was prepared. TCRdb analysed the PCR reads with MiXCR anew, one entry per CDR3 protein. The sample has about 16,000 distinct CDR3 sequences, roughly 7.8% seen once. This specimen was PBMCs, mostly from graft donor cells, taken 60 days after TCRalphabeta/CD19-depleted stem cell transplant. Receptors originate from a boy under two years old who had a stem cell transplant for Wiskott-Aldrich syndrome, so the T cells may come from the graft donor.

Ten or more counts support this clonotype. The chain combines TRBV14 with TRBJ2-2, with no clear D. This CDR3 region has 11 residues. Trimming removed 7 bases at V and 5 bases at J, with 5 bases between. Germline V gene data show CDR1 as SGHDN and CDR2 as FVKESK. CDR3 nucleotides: TGTGCCAGCATTCTGACCGGGGAGCTGTTTTTT. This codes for CASILTGELFF.

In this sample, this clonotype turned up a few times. The CDR3 region is CSAKRGAQYTGELFF. In DNA form, the CDR3 reads TGCAGTGCAAAGCGGGGGGCCCAATACACCGGGGAGCTGTTTTTT. The J gene is TRBJ2-2, the V gene TRBV20-1; 9 bases match TRBD2. Germline V gives CDR1 DFQATT, CDR2 SNEGSKA (reference sequence). Trimming at V came to 6 bases and at J to 3 bases, leaving 8 bases not matched to a gene. CDR3 length equals 15 residues.

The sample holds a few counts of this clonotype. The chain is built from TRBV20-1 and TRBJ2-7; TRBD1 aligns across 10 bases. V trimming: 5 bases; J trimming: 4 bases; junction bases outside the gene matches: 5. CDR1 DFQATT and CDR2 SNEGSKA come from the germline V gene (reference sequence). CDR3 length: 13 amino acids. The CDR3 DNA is TGCAGTGCTCTCCGGGACAGGGGTTACGAGCAGTACTTC. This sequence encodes CSALRDRGYEQYF.

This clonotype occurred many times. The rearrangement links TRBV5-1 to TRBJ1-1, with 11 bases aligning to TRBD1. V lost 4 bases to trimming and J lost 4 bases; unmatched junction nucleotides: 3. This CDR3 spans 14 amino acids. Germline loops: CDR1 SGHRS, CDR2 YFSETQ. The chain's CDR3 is CASSPGQGGTEAFF. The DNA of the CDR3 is TGCGCCAGCAGCCCGGGACAGGGGGGCACTGAAGCTTTCTTT.

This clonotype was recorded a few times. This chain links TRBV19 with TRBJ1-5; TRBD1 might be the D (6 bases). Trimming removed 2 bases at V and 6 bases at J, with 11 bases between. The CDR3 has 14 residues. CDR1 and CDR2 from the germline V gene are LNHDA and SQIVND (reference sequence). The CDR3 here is CASSITGSGQPQHF. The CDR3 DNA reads TGTGCCAGTAGTATAACAGGGTCGGGTCAGCCCCAGCATTTT.

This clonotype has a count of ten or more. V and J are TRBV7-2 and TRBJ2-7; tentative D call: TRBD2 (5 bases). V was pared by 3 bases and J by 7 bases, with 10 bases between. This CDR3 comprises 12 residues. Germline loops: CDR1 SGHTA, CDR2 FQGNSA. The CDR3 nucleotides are TGTGCCAGCAGCTTTGACCGGAGGGAGCAGTACTTC. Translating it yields CASSFDRREQYF.

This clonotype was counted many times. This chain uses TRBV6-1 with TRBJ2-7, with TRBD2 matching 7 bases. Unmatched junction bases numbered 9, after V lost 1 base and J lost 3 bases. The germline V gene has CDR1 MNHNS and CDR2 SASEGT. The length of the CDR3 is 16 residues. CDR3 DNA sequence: TGTGCCAGCAGTGAAGGCGCTAGCGGCCCGAGCTACGAGCAGTACTTC. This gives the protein CASSEGASGPSYEQYF.

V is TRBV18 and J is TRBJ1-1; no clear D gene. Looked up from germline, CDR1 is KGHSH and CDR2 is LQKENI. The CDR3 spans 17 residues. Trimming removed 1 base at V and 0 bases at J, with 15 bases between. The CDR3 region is CASSPLGAGYMNTEAFF. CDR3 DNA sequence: TGTGCCAGCTCACCACTAGGAGCAGGTTACATGAACACTGAAGCTTTCTTT. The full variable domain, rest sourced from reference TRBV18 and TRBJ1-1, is NAGVMQNPRHLVRRRGQEARLRCSPMKGHSHVYWYRQLPEEGLKFMVYLQKENIIDESGMPKERFSAEFPKEGPSILRIQQVVRGDSAAYFCASSPLGAGYMNTEAFFGQGTRLTVV.

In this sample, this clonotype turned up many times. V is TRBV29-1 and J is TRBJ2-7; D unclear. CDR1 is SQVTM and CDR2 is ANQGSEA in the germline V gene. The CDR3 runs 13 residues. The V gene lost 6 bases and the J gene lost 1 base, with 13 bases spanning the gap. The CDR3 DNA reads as TGCAGCGTCGCGACGGGCAAGTCCTACGAGCAGTACTTC. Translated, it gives CSVATGKSYEQYF.

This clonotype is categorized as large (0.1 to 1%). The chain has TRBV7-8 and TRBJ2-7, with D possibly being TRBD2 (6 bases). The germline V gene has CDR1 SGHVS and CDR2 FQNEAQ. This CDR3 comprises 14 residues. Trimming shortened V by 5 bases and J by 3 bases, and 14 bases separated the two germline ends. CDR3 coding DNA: TGTGCCAGCAGCCTCTTAGCAGCGGGCTACGAGCAGTACTTC. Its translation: CASSLLAAGYEQYF.

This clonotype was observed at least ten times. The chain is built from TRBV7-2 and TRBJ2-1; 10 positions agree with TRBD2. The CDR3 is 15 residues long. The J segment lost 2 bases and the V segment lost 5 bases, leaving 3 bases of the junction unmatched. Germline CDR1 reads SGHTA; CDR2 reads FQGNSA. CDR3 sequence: CASSTGTSAYNEQFF. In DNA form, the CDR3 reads TGTGCCAGCAGCACCGGGACTAGCGCCTACAATGAGCAGTTCTTC.

The CDR3 sequence is CAFSFGKDRATYRLNEQYF. In DNA form, the CDR3 reads TGTGCCTTCAGTTTTGGGAAAGACCGGGCCACATACAGGCTCAACGAGCAGTACTTC. The rearrangement links TRBV2 to TRBJ2-7, with a weak D call TRBD1 (5 bases). The CDR3 consists of 19 residues. Germline V gives CDR1 SNHLY, CDR2 FYNNEI. V was shortened by 11 bases and J by 5 bases, with 37 bases between the two germline ends.

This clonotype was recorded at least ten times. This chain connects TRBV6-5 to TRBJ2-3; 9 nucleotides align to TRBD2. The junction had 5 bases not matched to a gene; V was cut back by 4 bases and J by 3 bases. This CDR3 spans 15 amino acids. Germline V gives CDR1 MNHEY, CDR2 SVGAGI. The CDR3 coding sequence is TGTGCCAGCAGTTTTAGCGGGAGCGGTACAGATACGCAGTATTTT. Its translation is CASSFSGSGTDTQYF.

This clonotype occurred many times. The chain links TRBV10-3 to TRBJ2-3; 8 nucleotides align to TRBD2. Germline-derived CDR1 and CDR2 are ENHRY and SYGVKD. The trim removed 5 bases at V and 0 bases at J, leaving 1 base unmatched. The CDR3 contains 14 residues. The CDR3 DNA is TGTGCCATCAGTTTAGCGGGGAGCACAGATACGCAGTATTTT. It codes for CAISLAGSTDTQYF.

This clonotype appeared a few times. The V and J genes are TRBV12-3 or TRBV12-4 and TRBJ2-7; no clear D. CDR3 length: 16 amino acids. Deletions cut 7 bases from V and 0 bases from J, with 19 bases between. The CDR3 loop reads CASTDGDGHPSYEQYF. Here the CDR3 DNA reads TGTGCCAGCACCGACGGCGACGGTCACCCCTCCTACGAGCAGTACTTC.

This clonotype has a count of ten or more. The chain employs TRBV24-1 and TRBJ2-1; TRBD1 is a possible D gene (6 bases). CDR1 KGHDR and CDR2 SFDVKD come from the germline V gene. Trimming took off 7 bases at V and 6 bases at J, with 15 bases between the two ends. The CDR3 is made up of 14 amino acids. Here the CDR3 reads CATSNRVSRNEQFF. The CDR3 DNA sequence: TGTGCCACCAGCAACAGGGTATCTCGCAATGAGCAGTTCTTC.

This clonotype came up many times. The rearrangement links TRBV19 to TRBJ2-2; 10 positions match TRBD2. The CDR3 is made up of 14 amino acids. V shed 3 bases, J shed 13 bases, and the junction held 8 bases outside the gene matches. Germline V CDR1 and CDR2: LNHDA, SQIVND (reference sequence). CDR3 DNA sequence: TGTGCCAGTAGTATTCTAGCGGGAGTCGGTGCGCTGTTTTTT. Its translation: CASSILAGVGALFF. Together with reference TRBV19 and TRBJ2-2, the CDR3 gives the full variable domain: DGGITQSPKYLFRKEGQNVTLSCEQNLNHDAMYWYRQDPGQGLRLIYYSQIVNDFQKGDIAEGYSVSREKKESFPLTVTSAQKNPTAFYLCASSILAGVGALFFGEGSRLTVL.

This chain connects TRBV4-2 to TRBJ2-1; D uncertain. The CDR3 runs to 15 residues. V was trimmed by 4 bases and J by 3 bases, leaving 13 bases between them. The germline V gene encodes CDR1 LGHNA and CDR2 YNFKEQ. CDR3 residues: CASSPRLLCYNEQFF. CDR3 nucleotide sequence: TGTGCCAGCAGCCCCAGGCTGCTCTGCTACAATGAGCAGTTCTTC.

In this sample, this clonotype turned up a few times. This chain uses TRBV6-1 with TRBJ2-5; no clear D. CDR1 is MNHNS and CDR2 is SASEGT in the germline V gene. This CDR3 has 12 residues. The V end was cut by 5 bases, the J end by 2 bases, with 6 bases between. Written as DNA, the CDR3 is TGTGCCAGCAGTTTAGAGCAAGAGACCCAGTACTTC. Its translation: CASSLEQETQYF.

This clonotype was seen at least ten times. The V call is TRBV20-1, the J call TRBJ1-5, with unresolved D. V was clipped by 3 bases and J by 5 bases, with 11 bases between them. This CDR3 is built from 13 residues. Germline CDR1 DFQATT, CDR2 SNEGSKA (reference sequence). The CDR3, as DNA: TGCAGTGCTAGGAGGGTTGTATATCAGCCCCAGCATTTT. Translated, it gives CSARRVVYQPQHF.

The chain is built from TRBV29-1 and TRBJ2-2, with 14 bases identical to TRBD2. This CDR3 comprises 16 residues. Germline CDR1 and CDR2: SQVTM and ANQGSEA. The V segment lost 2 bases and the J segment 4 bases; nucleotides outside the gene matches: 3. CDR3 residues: CSVEKGTSGSTGELFF. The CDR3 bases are TGCAGCGTTGAAAAGGGGACTAGCGGGAGCACCGGGGAGCTGTTTTTT.

The CDR3 spells CASSLVAGSYNEQFF. CDR3 nucleotides: TGTGCCAGCAGCTTGGTGGCGGGCTCCTACAATGAGCAGTTCTTC. The V gene is TRBV5-6, the J gene TRBJ2-1; possible D gene TRBD2, 5 bases. The CDR3 spans 15 residues. Germline V lookup: CDR1 SGHDT, CDR2 YYEEEE. Trimming took off 0 bases at V and 0 bases at J, with 7 bases between the two ends.

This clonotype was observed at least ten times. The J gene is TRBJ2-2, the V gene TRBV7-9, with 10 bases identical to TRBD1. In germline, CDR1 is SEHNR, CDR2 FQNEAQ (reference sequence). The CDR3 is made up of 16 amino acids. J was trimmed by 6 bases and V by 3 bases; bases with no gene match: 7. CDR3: CASSFAGTGAAGELFF. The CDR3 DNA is TGTGCCAGCAGCTTTGCCGGGACAGGGGCCGCCGGGGAGCTGTTTTTT.

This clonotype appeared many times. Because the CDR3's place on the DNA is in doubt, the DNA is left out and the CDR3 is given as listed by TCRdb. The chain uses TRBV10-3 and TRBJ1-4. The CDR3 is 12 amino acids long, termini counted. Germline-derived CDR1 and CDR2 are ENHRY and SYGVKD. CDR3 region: CATSAKEKLFFF.